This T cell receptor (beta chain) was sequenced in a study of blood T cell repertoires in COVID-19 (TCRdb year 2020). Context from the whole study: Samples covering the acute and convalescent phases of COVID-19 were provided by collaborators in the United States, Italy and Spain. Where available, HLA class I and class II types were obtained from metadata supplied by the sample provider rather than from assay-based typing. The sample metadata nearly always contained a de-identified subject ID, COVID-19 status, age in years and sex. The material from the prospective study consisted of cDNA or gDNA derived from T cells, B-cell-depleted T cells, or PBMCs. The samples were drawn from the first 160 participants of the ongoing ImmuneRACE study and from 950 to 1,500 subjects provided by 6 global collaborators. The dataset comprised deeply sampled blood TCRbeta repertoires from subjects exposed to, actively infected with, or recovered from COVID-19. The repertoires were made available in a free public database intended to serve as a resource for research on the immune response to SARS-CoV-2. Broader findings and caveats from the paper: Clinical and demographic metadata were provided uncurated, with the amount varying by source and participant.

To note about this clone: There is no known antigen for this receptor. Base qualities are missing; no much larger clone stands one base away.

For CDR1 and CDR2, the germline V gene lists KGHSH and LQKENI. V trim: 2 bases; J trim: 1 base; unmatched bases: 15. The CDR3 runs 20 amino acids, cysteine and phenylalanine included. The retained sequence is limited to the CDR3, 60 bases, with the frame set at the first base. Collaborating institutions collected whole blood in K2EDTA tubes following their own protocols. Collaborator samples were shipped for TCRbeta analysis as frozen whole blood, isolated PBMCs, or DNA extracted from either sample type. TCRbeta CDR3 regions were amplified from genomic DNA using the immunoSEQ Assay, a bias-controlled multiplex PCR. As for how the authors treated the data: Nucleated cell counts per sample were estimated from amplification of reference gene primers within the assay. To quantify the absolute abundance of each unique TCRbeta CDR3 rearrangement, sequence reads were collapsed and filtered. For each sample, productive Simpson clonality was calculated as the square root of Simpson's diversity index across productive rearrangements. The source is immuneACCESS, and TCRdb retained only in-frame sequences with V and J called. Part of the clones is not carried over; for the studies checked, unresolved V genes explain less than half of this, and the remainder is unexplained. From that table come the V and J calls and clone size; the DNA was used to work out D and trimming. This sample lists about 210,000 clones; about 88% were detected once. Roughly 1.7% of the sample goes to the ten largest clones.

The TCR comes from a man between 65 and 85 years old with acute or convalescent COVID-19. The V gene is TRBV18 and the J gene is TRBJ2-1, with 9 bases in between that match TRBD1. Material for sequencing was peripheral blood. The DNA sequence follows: TGTGCCAGCTCACCAGTTGCTGGACAGGGGCCTTCATTTTCCTACAATGAGCAGTTCTTC. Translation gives CASSPVAGQGPSFSYNEQFF.